This T cell receptor (beta chain) was found in a study of molecular identifiers for immune sequencing clone quantification. Study background: In replicates, RNA from approximately 20,000 or 100,000 naive CD8 cells was divided five ways and four parts were sequenced. Study-wide findings and caveats: Beyond 20 RNA copies, clones held over 99% of effector molecules, compared with under 1% in naive cells.

Turning to this clonotype: The antigen remains undetermined.

This CDR3 region has 16 residues. Germline loops: CDR1 LNHDA, CDR2 SQIVND (reference sequence). V lost 1 base, J lost 4 bases, and 7 bases stayed unmatched. The authors built bulk TCR libraries by previously described methods with listed TCR primers. TCRdb reanalysed the PCR reads using MiXCR and keeps one entry per CDR3 protein. The profile shows a few hundred thousand distinct CDR3 sequences, around 23% of them singletons. What was sequenced was naive CD8+ T cells from blood, with Jurkat cell RNA spiked in. Specified subset: FACS-sorted CD8+CD4-CCR7+CD45RA+ naive T cells. The clonotype originates from a human donor in good health. Some libraries in this study had Jurkat cell RNA spiked in. The chain combines TRBV19 with TRBJ2-7, with 10 bases identical to TRBD1. The CDR3 sequence: CASSIASRTGGYEQYF. CDR3 in DNA: TGTGCCAGTAGTATAGCCTCCAGGACAGGGGGATACGAGCAGTACTTC.